This T cell receptor beta chain stems from a study of shared clonotypes between healthy human individuals. Study findings and constraints: Having only a few donors restricted how much genetic and exposure-history diversity was captured.

Using immunoSEQ multiplex PCR, the repertoire was profiled, and TCRdb retains in-frame clones only, with some absent. This table holds hundreds of thousands of clones, 70% to 80% found once. As for this clone: Its specificity is unknown.

This CDR3 spans 18 amino acids. Germline V lookup: CDR1 ENHRY, CDR2 SYGVKD. Trimming cost V 4 bases and J 1 base; bases outside gene matches: 10. The sequenced sample was PBMCs. The rearrangement joins TRBV10-3 to TRBJ1-1, with 12 bases lining up with TRBD1. The clonotype comes from a woman aged 40 to 50 in good health. Some clones in this sample may be carry-over from other donors' samples. Here the CDR3 DNA reads TGTGCCATCAGTGGACGCTCGGGGACAGGGGGCTCGAACACTGAAGCTTTCTTT. The encoded protein is CAISGRSGTGGSNTEAFF.